This T cell receptor beta chain derives from a study of CD8 T cells in ankylosing spondylitis. Study results and limitations: The study identified a TCR beta motif of roughly eight highly homologous variants that appeared characteristic of ankylosing spondylitis blood. Clones linked with disease were CD8+ and fairly uncommon in the peripheral blood.

This CDR3 contains 12 residues. Between the trimmed V and J ends, which lost 3 bases and 0 bases, there was a span of 4 bases. Per germline, CDR1 SQVTM and CDR2 ANQGSEA. With respect to this clonotype: Its cognate antigen is unknown.

Each CDR3 protein gets one entry after TCRdb re-called the 5' RACE reads with MiXCR. The sample includes around 440,000 distinct CDR3 sequences, 17% of them seen just once. Material for sequencing was blood, either unsorted or a sorted T cell fraction (not recorded which). This TCR derives from a male donor with ankylosing spondylitis. V and J are TRBV29-1 and TRBJ2-3; D is undetermined. This CDR3 reads CSVDVSTDTQYF. The CDR3, as DNA: TGCAGCGTTGACGTCAGCACAGATACGCAGTATTTT.